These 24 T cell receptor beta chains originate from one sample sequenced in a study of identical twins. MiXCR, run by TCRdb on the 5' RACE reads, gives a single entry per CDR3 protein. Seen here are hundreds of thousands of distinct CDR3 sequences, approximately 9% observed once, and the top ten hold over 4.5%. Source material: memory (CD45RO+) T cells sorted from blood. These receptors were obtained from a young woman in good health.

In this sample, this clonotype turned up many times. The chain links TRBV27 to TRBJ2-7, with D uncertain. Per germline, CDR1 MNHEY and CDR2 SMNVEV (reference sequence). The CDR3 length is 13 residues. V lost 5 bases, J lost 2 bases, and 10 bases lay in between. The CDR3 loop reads CASSAPTPYEQYF. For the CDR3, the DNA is TGTGCCAGCAGTGCACCGACCCCCTACGAGCAGTACTTC.

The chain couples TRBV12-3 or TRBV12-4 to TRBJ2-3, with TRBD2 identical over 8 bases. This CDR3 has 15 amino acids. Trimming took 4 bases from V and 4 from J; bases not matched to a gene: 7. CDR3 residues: CASSSLSGESDTQYF. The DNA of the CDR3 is TGTGCCAGCAGTTCCCTTAGCGGGGAGTCAGATACGCAGTATTTT.

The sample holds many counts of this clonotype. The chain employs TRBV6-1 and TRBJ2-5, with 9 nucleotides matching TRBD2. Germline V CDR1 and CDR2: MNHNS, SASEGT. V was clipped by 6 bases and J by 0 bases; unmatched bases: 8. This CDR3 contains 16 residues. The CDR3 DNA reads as TGTGCCAGCAGCCTCATAGCGGGGGAGAACCAAGAGACCCAGTACTTC. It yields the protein CASSLIAGENQETQYF.

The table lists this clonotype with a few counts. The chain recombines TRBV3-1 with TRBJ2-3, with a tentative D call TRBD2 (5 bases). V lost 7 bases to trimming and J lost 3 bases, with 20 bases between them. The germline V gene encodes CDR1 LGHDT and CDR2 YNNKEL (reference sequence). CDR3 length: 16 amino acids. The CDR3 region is CASTEGGGQRTDTQYF. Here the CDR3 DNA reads TGTGCCAGCACCGAGGGTGGAGGCCAAAGGACAGATACGCAGTATTTT.

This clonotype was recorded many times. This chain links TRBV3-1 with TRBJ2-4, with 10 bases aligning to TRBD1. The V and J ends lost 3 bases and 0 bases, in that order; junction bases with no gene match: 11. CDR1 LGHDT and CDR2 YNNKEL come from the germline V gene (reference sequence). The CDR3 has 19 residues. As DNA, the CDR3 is TGTGCCAGCAGCCACAGACAGGGGGCGTCGGATCTAGCCAAAAACATTCAGTACTTC. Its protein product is CASSHRQGASDLAKNIQYF.

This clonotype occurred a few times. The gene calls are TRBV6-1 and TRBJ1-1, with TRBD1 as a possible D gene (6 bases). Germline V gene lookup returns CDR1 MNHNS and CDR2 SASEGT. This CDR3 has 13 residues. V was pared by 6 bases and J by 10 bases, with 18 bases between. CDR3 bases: TGTGCCAGCAGAGATCCTCAGGGGAACGGAGCTTTCTTT. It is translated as CASRDPQGNGAFF.

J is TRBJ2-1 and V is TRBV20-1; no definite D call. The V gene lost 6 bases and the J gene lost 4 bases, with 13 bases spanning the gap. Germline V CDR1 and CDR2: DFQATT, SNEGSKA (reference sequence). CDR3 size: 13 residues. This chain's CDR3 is CSAPLRGYNEQFF. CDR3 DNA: TGCAGTGCCCCCCTCCGCGGATACAATGAGCAGTTCTTC.

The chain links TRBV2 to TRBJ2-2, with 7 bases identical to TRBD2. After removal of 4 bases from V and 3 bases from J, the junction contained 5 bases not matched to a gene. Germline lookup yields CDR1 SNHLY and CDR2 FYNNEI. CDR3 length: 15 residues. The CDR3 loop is CASSVGGGYTGELFF. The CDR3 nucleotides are TGTGCCAGCAGTGTGGGGGGGGGATACACCGGGGAGCTGTTTTTT.

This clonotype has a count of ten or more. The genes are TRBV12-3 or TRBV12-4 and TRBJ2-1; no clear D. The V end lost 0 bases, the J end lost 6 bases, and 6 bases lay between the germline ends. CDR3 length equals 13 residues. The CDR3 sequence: CASSLAGINEQFF. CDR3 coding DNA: TGTGCCAGCAGTTTAGCGGGGATCAATGAGCAGTTCTTC.

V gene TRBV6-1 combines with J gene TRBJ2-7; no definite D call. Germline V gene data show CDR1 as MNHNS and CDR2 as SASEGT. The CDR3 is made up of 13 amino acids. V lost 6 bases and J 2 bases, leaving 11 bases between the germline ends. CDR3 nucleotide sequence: TGTGCCAGCAGCGTAGACCGAACCTACGAGCAGTACTTC. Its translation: CASSVDRTYEQYF.

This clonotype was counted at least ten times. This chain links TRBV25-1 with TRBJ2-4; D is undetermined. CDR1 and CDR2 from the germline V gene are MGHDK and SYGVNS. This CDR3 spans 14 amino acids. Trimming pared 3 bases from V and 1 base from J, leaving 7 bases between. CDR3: CASSDMGAKNIQYF. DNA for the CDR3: TGTGCCAGCAGTGATATGGGGGCCAAAAACATTCAGTACTTC.

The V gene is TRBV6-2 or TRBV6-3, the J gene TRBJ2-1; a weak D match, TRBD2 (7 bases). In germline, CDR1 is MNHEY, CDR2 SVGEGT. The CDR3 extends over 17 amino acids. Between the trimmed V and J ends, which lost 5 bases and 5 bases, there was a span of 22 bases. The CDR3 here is CASSPGGGGGINNEQFF. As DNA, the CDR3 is TGTGCCAGCAGTCCCGGAGGTGGGGGGGGCATTAACAATGAGCAGTTCTTC.

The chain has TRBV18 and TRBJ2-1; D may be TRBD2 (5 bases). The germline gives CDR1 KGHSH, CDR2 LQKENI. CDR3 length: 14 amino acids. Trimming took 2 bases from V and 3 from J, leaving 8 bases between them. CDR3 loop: CASSPVLGYNEQFF. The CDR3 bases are TGTGCCAGCTCACCAGTACTAGGCTACAATGAGCAGTTCTTC.

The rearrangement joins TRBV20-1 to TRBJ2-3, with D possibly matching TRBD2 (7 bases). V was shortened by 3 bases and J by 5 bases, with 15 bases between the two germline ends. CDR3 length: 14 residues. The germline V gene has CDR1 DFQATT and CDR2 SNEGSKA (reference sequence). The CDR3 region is CSASPLGGLDTQYF. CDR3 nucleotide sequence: TGCAGTGCTAGCCCCCTGGGGGGGCTAGATACGCAGTATTTT.

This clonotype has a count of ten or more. CDR3 protein: CASSLGQGGGYTF. CDR3 coding DNA: TGTGCCAGCAGCTTAGGACAGGGAGGTGGCTACACCTTC. This rearrangement joins TRBV7-2 to TRBJ1-2; 7 bases match TRBD1. The CDR3 contains 13 residues. V shed 1 base, J shed 7 bases, and the junction held 3 bases outside the gene matches. Germline CDR1 is SGHTA and CDR2 is FQGNSA.

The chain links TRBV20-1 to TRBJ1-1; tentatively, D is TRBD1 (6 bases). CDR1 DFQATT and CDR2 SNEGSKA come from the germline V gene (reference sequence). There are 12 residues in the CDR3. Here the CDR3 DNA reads TGCAGCCTCGGACAGCCGAACACTGAAGCTTTCTTT. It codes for CSLGQPNTEAFF.

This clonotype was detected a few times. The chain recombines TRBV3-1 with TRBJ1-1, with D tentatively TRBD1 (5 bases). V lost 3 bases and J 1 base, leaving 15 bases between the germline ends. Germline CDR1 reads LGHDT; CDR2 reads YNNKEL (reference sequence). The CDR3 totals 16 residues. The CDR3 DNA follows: TGTGCCAGCAGCCATAGGACGGGGGAGGGGAACACTGAAGCTTTCTTT. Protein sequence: CASSHRTGEGNTEAFF.

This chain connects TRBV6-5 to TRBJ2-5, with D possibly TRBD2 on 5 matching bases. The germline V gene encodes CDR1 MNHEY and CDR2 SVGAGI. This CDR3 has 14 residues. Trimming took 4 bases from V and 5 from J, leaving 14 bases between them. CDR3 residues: CASSFIARSETQYF. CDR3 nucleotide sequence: TGTGCCAGCAGTTTCATAGCGCGATCTGAGACCCAGTACTTC.

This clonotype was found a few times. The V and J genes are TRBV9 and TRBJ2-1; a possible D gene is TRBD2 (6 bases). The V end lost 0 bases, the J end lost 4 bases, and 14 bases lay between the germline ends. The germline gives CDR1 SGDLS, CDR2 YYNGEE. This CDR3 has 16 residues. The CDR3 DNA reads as TGTGCCAGCAGCGTAGCTTTGGGAGGACGGTACAATGAGCAGTTCTTC. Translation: CASSVALGGRYNEQFF.

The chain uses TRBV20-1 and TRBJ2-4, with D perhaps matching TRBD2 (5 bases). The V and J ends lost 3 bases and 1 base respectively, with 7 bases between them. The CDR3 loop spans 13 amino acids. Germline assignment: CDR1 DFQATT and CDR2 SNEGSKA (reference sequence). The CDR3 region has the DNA TGCAGTGCTAGCGGGGAGGCCAAAAACATTCAGTACTTC. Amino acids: CSASGEAKNIQYF.

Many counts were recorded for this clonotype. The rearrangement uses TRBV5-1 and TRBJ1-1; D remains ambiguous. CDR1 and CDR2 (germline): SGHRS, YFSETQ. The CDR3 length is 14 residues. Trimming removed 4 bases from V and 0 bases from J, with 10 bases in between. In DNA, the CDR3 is TGCGCCAGCAGCCTGTGGACGGTGAACACTGAAGCTTTCTTT. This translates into CASSLWTVNTEAFF.

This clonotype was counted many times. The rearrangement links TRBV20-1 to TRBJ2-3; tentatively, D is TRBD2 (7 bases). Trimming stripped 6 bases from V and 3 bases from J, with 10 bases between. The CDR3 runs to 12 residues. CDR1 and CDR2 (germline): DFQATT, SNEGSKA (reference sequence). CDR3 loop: CSAGGDTDTQYF. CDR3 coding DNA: TGCAGTGCAGGGGGGGATACAGATACGCAGTATTTT.

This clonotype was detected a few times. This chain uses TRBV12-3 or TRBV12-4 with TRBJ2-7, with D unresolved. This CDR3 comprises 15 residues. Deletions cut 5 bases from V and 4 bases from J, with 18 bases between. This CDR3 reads CASSPGVSGRYEQYF. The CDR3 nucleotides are TGTGCCAGCAGTCCTGGGGTTAGTGGTAGGTACGAGCAGTACTTC.

CDR3 loop: CASSSKAGRVLPGELFF. CDR3 bases: TGTGCCAGCAGCTCGAAGGCGGGACGCGTACTCCCCGGGGAGCTGTTTTTT. The rearrangement joins TRBV7-6 to TRBJ2-2; D possibly corresponds to TRBD2 (6 bases). CDR1 and CDR2 (germline): SGHVS, FNYEAQ. The ends were cut back, 4 bases at V and 6 bases at J, with 21 bases in the middle. The CDR3 length is 17 residues.